Below are 10 T cell receptor beta chains sequenced from a single sample in a study of CD8 T cells in ankylosing spondylitis. Study observations and caveats: What appeared characteristic of ankylosing spondylitis blood was a TCR beta motif of eight highly homologous variants.

Using its own MiXCR run on the 5' RACE reads, TCRdb lists one record per CDR3 protein. The sample has hundreds of thousands of distinct CDR3 sequences; about 24% are singletons. No cognate antigen is known for these TCRs. The sequenced material came from blood, either unsorted or a sorted T cell fraction (not recorded which). These receptors originate from a male donor with ankylosing spondylitis.

This clonotype was counted only a few times. The genes are TRBV5-1 and TRBJ2-3; D gene unclear. Germline loops: CDR1 SGHRS, CDR2 YFSETQ. The CDR3 runs to 15 residues. The ends were cut back, 4 bases at V and 0 bases at J, with 12 bases in the middle. The CDR3 nucleotides read TGCGCCAGCAGCAGAACGACGGCTAGCACAGATACGCAGTATTTT. As protein: CASSRTTASTDTQYF. The variable domain in full, completed from reference TRBV5-1 and TRBJ2-3, reads KAGVTQTPRYLIKTRGQQVTLSCSPISGHRSVSWYQQTPGQGLQFLFEYFSETQRNKGNFPGRFSGRQFSNSRSEMNVSTLELGDSALYLCASSRTTASTDTQYFGPGTRLTVL.

The chain uses TRBV3-1 and TRBJ1-2; D uncertain. Germline V gene sequence: CDR1 LGHDT, CDR2 YNNKEL (reference sequence). The CDR3 loop spans 13 amino acids. V was cut by 0 bases and J by 8 bases, with 10 bases left in between. Here the CDR3 DNA reads TGTGCCAGCAGCCAAGATCGTCCGGCGGGCTACACCTTC. This encodes CASSQDRPAGYTF. Based on the CDR3 plus reference TRBV3-1 and TRBJ1-2, the full variable domain is DTAVSQTPKYLVTQMGNDKSIKCEQNLGHDTMYWYKQDSKKFLKIMFSYNNKELIINETVPNRFSPKSPDKAHLNLHINSLELGDSAVYFCASSQDRPAGYTFGSGTRLTVV.

The rearrangement joins TRBV12-3 or TRBV12-4 to TRBJ1-3; 7 bases line up with TRBD1. This CDR3 contains 14 residues. After removal of 11 bases from V and 9 bases from J, the junction contained 16 bases not matched to a gene. CDR3 DNA sequence: TGTGCCGGCATCCTCAGGGGGGCCCAAACCACCATATATTTT. This codes for CAGILRGAQTTIYF.

This clonotype was observed at least ten times. V is TRBV19 and J is TRBJ1-2; 7 nucleotides line up with TRBD1. Germline CDR1 and CDR2: LNHDA and SQIVND (reference sequence). The CDR3 extends over 12 amino acids. V lost 11 bases, J lost 12 bases, and 15 bases stayed unmatched. CDR3 coding DNA: TGTGCCTCTAGGACGAGGGGGCGAAGCAACACCTTC. Translated: CASRTRGRSNTF.

The chain carries TRBV24-1 and TRBJ2-2; D gene ambiguous. The germline V and J ends were trimmed by 4 bases and 7 bases, with 9 bases remaining between them. This CDR3 region has 13 residues. In germline, CDR1 is KGHDR, CDR2 SFDVKD. The CDR3 DNA reads as TGTGCCACCAGTGACCCGTGGGGCGGGGAGCTGTTTTTT. Residues: CATSDPWGGELFF.

The CDR3 spells CATSRDKAGGSSYNEQFF. The CDR3 bases are TGTGCCACCAGCAGAGATAAAGCGGGCGGTAGCTCCTACAATGAGCAGTTCTTC. V usage is TRBV15 and J usage is TRBJ2-1; the D gene is possibly TRBD2 (6 bases). The CDR3 totals 18 residues. CDR1 is LNHNV and CDR2 is YYDKDF in the germline V gene (reference sequence). Trimming removed 0 bases at V and 0 bases at J, with 15 bases between.

There are many counts of this clonotype. This chain uses TRBV29-1 with TRBJ1-1; D gene unclear. The germline V and J ends were trimmed by 4 bases and 11 bases, with 17 bases remaining between them. The V gene's germline CDR1 is SQVTM and CDR2 ANQGSEA. The CDR3 is 12 amino acids. For the CDR3, the DNA is TGCAGCGTTGTGAGGCTTCCTGAGGCGGCTTTCTTT. This sequence encodes CSVVRLPEAAFF. Full variable domain (missing parts from reference TRBV29-1 and TRBJ1-1): SAVISQKPSRDICQRGTSLTIQCQVDSQVTMMFWYRQQPGQSLTLIATANQGSEATYESGFVIDKFPISRPNLTFSTLTVSNMSPEDSSIYLCSVVRLPEAAFFGQGTRLTVV.

This clonotype has more than one count but fewer than ten. The chain joins TRBV5-1 to TRBJ2-2, with D perhaps assigned TRBD1 or TRBD2 (5 bases each). The V gene lost 1 base and the J gene lost 6 bases, with 16 bases spanning the gap. This CDR3 contains 16 residues. Germline V gene sequence: CDR1 SGHRS, CDR2 YFSETQ. The CDR3 nucleotides are TGCGCCAGCAGCTTGACCCCCAGGGACGGATCCGGGGAGCTGTTTTTT. Translating gives CASSLTPRDGSGELFF.

This clonotype was counted between two and nine times. The V gene is TRBV20-1, the J gene TRBJ2-5; no definite D call. Between the trimmed V and J ends, which lost 6 bases and 2 bases, there was a span of 10 bases. Germline V gene data show CDR1 as DFQATT and CDR2 as SNEGSKA (reference sequence). The length of the CDR3 is 12 residues. This CDR3 is CSALPKQETQYF. CDR3 coding DNA: TGCAGTGCCCTCCCCAAGCAAGAGACCCAGTACTTC.

This clonotype was counted only a few times. The chain joins TRBV20-1 to TRBJ2-6; 8 bases are shared with TRBD1. This CDR3 is 16 amino acids long. CDR1 is DFQATT and CDR2 is SNEGSKA in the germline V gene (reference sequence). Trimming cost V 5 bases and J 0 bases; bases outside gene matches: 6. The CDR3 region has the DNA TGCAGTGCTCAAAGGACAGGGAACTCTGGGGCCAACGTCCTGACTTTC. Its protein is CSAQRTGNSGANVLTF.